The T cell receptor beta chain under discussion was sequenced for a study of cytomegalovirus exposure and HLA in healthy donors. All donors participated as healthy donors of bone marrow. The CDR3 totals 15 residues. V lost 6 bases, J lost 1 base, and 3 bases stayed unmatched. Looked up from germline, CDR1 is SGHTA and CDR2 is FQGNSA. This clone is a singleton in its sample. PCR used 60 Vbeta primers and 13 Jbeta primers. The assay was immunoSEQ multiplex PCR, and TCRdb's table has in-frame clones only and misses some. This sample yields tens of thousands of clones, of which about 80% are seen a single time; more than 2.5% belongs to the top ten.

The chain has TRBV7-2 and TRBJ2-6; 7 nucleotides match TRBD1. The specimen sequenced was PBMCs. This clonotype was sampled from a man aged 18 to 35 in good health and CMV-seronegative. DNA for the CDR3: TGTGCCAGCAGGGAGACAGGGTCTGGGGCCAACGTCCTGACTTTC. Translated, it gives CASRETGSGANVLTF.